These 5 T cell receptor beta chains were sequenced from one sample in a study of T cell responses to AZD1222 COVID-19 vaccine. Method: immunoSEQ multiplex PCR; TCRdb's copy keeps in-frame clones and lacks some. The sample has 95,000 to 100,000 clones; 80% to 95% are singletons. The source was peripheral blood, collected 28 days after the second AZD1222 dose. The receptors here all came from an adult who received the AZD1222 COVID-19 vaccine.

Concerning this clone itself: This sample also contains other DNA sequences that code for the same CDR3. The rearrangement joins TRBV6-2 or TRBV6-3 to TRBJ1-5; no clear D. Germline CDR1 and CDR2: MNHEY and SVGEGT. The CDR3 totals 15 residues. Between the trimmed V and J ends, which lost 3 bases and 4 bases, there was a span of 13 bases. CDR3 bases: TGTGCCAGCAGTTATCGCGGGGTGGGTAATCAGCCCCAGCATTTT. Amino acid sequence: CASSYRGVGNQPQHF.

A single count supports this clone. In DNA, the CDR3 is TGCGCCAGCAGCTTCTCCAGGCCCTCCGATGAGCAGTTCTTC. It specifies CASSFSRPSDEQFF. V and J are TRBV5-1 and TRBJ2-1; D remains unclear. V lost 2 bases and J 8 bases, leaving 14 bases between the germline ends. Germline V gene sequence: CDR1 SGHRS, CDR2 YFSETQ. The CDR3 consists of 14 residues.

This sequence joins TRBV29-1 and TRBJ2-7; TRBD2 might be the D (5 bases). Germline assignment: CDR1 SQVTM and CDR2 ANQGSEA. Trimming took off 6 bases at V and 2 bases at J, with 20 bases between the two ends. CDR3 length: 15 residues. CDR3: CSVPREGGGAYEQYF. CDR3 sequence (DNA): TGCAGCGTACCCCGCGAGGGTGGTGGAGCCTACGAGCAGTACTTC.

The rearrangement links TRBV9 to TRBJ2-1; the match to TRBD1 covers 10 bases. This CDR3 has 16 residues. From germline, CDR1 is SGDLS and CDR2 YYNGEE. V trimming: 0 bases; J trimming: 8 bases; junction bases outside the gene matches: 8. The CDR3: CASSVAGWDRGDEQFF. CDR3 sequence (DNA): TGTGCCAGCAGCGTAGCTGGATGGGACAGGGGCGATGAGCAGTTCTTC. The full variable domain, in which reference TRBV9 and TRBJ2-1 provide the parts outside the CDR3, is DSGVTQTPKHLITATGQRVTLRCSPRSGDLSVYWYQQSLDQGLQFLIQYYNGEERAKGNILERFSAQQFPDLHSELNLSSLELGDSALYFCASSVAGWDRGDEQFFGPGTRLTVL.

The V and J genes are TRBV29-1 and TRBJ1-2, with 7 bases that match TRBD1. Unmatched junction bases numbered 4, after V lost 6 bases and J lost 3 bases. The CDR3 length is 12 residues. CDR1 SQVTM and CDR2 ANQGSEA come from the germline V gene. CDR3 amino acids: CSVAGTDYGYTF. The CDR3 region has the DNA TGCAGCGTGGCCGGGACAGACTATGGCTACACCTTC. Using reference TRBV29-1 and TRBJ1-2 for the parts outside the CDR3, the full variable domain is SAVISQKPSRDICQRGTSLTIQCQVDSQVTMMFWYRQQPGQSLTLIATANQGSEATYESGFVIDKFPISRPNLTFSTLTVSNMSPEDSSIYLCSVAGTDYGYTFGSGTRLTVV.